One and the same sample provided the 18 T cell receptor beta chains below, sequenced in a study of T cell responses to AZD1222 COVID-19 vaccine. The protocol was immunoSEQ multiplex PCR, while the TCRdb copy is restricted to in-frame clones and leaves out a portion. The sample carries about 140,000 clones, about 89% recorded once. The sample consisted of peripheral blood, taken on day 0 of AZD1222 vaccination. The origin of the receptors is an adult in good health.

On this clone: Other DNA variants within this sample encode the same CDR3. The chain employs TRBV5-4 and TRBJ2-7; 11 nucleotides match TRBD2. CDR3 length: 14 amino acids. V was clipped by 5 bases and J by 4 bases; unmatched bases: 5. Germline CDR1 reads SGHNT; CDR2 reads YYREEE (reference sequence). CDR3 amino acids: CASSPGLAAYEQYF. In nucleotides, the CDR3 is TGTGCCAGCAGTCCGGGACTAGCGGCTTACGAGCAGTACTTC.

The chain uses TRBV27 and TRBJ2-7, with 7 bases matching TRBD2. With V trimmed by 6 bases and J by 6 bases, 17 bases remained unmatched. The CDR3 runs to 16 residues. Germline V lookup: CDR1 MNHEY, CDR2 SMNVEV (reference sequence). In DNA, the CDR3 is TGTGCCAGCAGAGAAGCCGGGACTACGATAAGATCCGAGCAGTACTTC. Translating it yields CASREAGTTIRSEQYF.

This chain connects TRBV3-1 (or the pseudogene TRBV3-2) to TRBJ2-1; D is unresolved. Germline V gene data show CDR1 as LGHDT and CDR2 as YNNKEL (reference sequence). Trimming removed 5 bases from V and 4 bases from J, with 6 bases in between. The CDR3 has 12 residues. CDR3 region: CASSDLYNEQFF. CDR3 nucleotides: TGTGCCAGCAGCGACTTATACAATGAGCAGTTCTTC.

The rearrangement uses TRBV11-2 and TRBJ2-1, with TRBD2 matching over 9 bases. V trimming: 4 bases; J trimming: 7 bases; junction bases outside the gene matches: 5. Germline lookup yields CDR1 SGHAT and CDR2 FQNNGV. The CDR3 totals 14 residues. This CDR3 reads CASSSRGLANEQFF. The CDR3 bases are TGTGCCAGCAGCTCAAGGGGACTAGCAAATGAGCAGTTCTTC.

A note on this clone: Germline is not matched at one junction end, which may reflect a read error. The chain carries TRBV7-9 and TRBJ2-1; D is possibly TRBD1 or TRBD2 (6 bases each). CDR1 is SEHNR, CDR2 FQNEAQ, per germline (reference sequence). The CDR3 has 10 residues. CDR3 sequence reads: CASSSQGRLF. In DNA form, the CDR3 reads TGTGCCAGCAGCTCTCAGGGGAGGCTCTTC.

The chain joins TRBV3-1 (or the pseudogene TRBV3-2) to TRBJ2-7; 12 bases agree with TRBD2. CDR3 size: 15 residues. After removal of 4 bases from V and 2 bases from J, the junction contained 3 bases not matched to a gene. Germline CDR1 reads LGHDT; CDR2 reads YNNKEL (reference sequence). The CDR3 nucleotides are TGTGCCAGCAGCCGACTAGCGGGGGAGGCCTACGAGCAGTACTTC. This gives the protein CASSRLAGEAYEQYF.

V is TRBV6-7 and J is TRBJ2-5; 12 bases line up with TRBD2. TRBV6-7 is classed as an ORF, of uncertain function. This CDR3 spans 19 amino acids. V gave up 2 bases and J gave up 5 bases; unmatched junction bases: 15. The CDR3 region has the DNA TGTGCCAGCAGTTACCCGACCGCGACTAGCGGGAGATCTCGGGAGACCCAGTACTTC. This translates into CASSYPTATSGRSRETQYF.

About this clone: One end of the junction fails to match germline, which may point to a read error. The rearrangement links TRBV15 to TRBJ2-7; D is possibly TRBD2 (6 bases). The CDR3 runs to 15 residues. Germline V gene sequence: CDR1 LNHNV, CDR2 YYDKDF (reference sequence). CDR3 sequence reads: CATSRVSGGPYEQYF. The CDR3 DNA is TGTGCCACCAGCAGAGTTTCCGGAGGGCCCTATGAGCAGTACTTC.

The rearrangement joins TRBV5-4 to TRBJ2-5; 8 positions agree with TRBD2. Per the germline V gene, CDR1 is SGHNT and CDR2 is YYREEE (reference sequence). The CDR3 is 16 amino acids. The trim removed 3 bases at V and 4 bases at J, leaving 11 bases unmatched. The CDR3: CASSSGLAARLETQYF. DNA of the CDR3: TGTGCCAGCAGCTCAGGACTAGCAGCCCGGTTAGAGACCCAGTACTTC.

The genes are TRBV5-8 and TRBJ2-5; D not resolved. With 2 bases removed from V and 5 bases from J, the gap between germline ends came to 13 bases. The CDR3 spans 14 residues. Germline values: CDR1 SGHTS, CDR2 YDEGEE. Here the CDR3 reads CASSFGARRETQYF. The CDR3 DNA is TGTGCCAGCAGCTTTGGAGCCAGGCGGGAGACCCAGTACTTC.

V gene TRBV4-1 combines with J gene TRBJ1-1; weak D call: TRBD1 (6 bases). Germline values: CDR1 MGHRA, CDR2 YSYEKL. This CDR3 is built from 14 residues. V gave up 1 base and J gave up 9 bases, with 15 bases separating them. The CDR3 DNA reads TGCGCCAGCAGCCAAGGAGCAGGGGCCTATCAAGCTTTCTTT. Its translation is CASSQGAGAYQAFF.

The chain carries TRBV10-1 and TRBJ1-5, with D possibly matching TRBD1 (6 bases). There are 19 residues in the CDR3. Between the trimmed V and J ends, which lost 4 bases and 0 bases, there was a span of 22 bases. Germline V gives CDR1 WNHNN, CDR2 SYGVQD (reference sequence). The CDR3 coding sequence is TGCGCCAGCAGTGTGGTTAAGGGGGACCGACGCTATAGCAATCAGCCCCAGCATTTT. It translates to CASSVVKGDRRYSNQPQHF.

V usage is TRBV19 and J usage is TRBJ2-1; 13 bases map to TRBD2. The length of the CDR3 is 15 residues. Germline CDR1 is LNHDA and CDR2 is SQIVND (reference sequence). Losses at the gene ends were 5 bases for V and 5 bases for J; bases not matched to a gene: 3. DNA of the CDR3: TGTGCCAGTAGTCTCGGACTAGCGGGGGACAATGAGCAGTTCTTC. Translated: CASSLGLAGDNEQFF.

The chain joins TRBV20-1 to TRBJ1-4; D is ambiguous. The CDR3 is 11 residues long. Trimming took off 6 bases at V and 8 bases at J, with 10 bases between the two ends. Germline V lookup: CDR1 DFQATT, CDR2 SNEGSKA (reference sequence). The CDR3 coding sequence is TGCAGTGCAGCTAGGAACGAAAAACTGTTTTTT. Amino acid sequence: CSAARNEKLFF.

This chain uses TRBV30 with TRBJ2-2, with TRBD2 matching over 13 bases. CDR3 size: 17 residues. The germline CDR1 and CDR2 sequences are GTSNPN and SVGIG (reference sequence). Trimming took 1 base from V and 4 from J; bases not matched to a gene: 6. The CDR3 spells CAWSGMGLAGPTGELFF. CDR3 coding DNA: TGTGCCTGGAGTGGAATGGGACTAGCGGGGCCCACCGGGGAGCTGTTTTTT.

This chain joins TRBV15 and TRBJ1-2; 9 bases align to TRBD1. Germline lookup yields CDR1 LNHNV and CDR2 YYDKDF (reference sequence). The CDR3 covers 15 residues. After removal of 6 bases from V and 4 bases from J, the junction contained 9 bases not matched to a gene. Here the CDR3 DNA reads TGTGCCACCAGGTCTACCGGGACAGGGATCTATGGCTACACCTTC. This sequence encodes CATRSTGTGIYGYTF.

V gene TRBV30 combines with J gene TRBJ2-2; tentative D call: TRBD1 (6 bases). Trimming shortened V by 4 bases and J by 5 bases, and 17 bases separated the two germline ends. CDR3 length equals 15 residues. Germline CDR1 reads GTSNPN; CDR2 reads SVGIG (reference sequence). The CDR3, as DNA: TGTGCCTGGAAACCTGATCTAACAGGGACCGGGGAGCTGTTTTTT. As protein: CAWKPDLTGTGELFF. Full variable domain (outside the CDR3, taken from reference TRBV30 and TRBJ2-2): SQTIHQWPATLVQPVGSPLSLECTVEGTSNPNLYWYRQAAGRGLQLLFYSVGIGQISSEVPQNLSASRPQDRQFILSSKKLLLSDSGFYLCAWKPDLTGTGELFFGEGSRLTVL.

The gene calls are TRBV19 and TRBJ1-1; 7 bases agree with TRBD1. The CDR3 has 17 residues. Germline V gene data show CDR1 as LNHDA and CDR2 as SQIVND (reference sequence). J was trimmed by 5 bases and V by 3 bases; bases with no gene match: 15. CDR3 sequence reads: CASSIPVLTGERTEAFF. CDR3 nucleotides: TGTGCCAGTAGTATCCCCGTTCTCACAGGGGAAAGAACTGAAGCTTTCTTT. Based on the CDR3 plus reference TRBV19 and TRBJ1-1, the full variable domain is DGGITQSPKYLFRKEGQNVTLSCEQNLNHDAMYWYRQDPGQGLRLIYYSQIVNDFQKGDIAEGYSVSREKKESFPLTVTSAQKNPTAFYLCASSIPVLTGERTEAFFGQGTRLTVV.